This T cell receptor beta chain emerged from a study of T cells in Graves' hyperthyroidism and ophthalmopathy. The study's findings and limits: Ophthalmopathy could be told apart from stable hyperthyroidism with a 13 V-J model.

TCR beta CDR3 region amplification was performed from RNA transcripts. The primer set for the first-round RT-PCR of the TCR CDR3 was HTBI. In TCRdb, the multiplex PCR reads were re-called with MiXCR into one record per CDR3 protein. The sample lists fewer than 450,000 distinct CDR3 sequences, roughly 15% seen once, with around a third in the top ten. At least ten counts were recorded for this clonotype. The antigen is unknown. The TCR sequence derives from a woman aged 25 to 39 with Graves' hyperthyroidism that later progressed to Graves' ophthalmopathy. The source material was blood.

This chain's CDR3 is CASSPPGGGPSYEQYF. CDR3 nucleotides: TGTGCCAGCAGCCCCCCCGGGGGAGGGCCCTCGTACGAGCAGTACTTC. The rearrangement links TRBV11-2 to TRBJ2-7, with TRBD2 matching over 7 bases. J lost 4 bases, V lost 5 bases, and 14 bases had no gene match. The germline CDR1 and CDR2 sequences are SGHAT and FQNNGV. There are 16 residues in the CDR3.